Listed here is a single T cell receptor (beta chain). Profiled with immunoSEQ multiplex PCR; TCRdb holds only in-frame clones, not every one. This table holds 200,000 to 250,000 clones, roughly 89% found once. The data were obtained in a study of blood T cell repertoires in COVID-19. The CDR3 runs 17 residues. Source material: PBMCs or T cells enriched from blood (not recorded which). The sequence came from a woman aged 40-49 years with acute COVID-19. The chain carries TRBV21-1 and TRBJ2-7; no DNA check was done on the table's D call, TRBD1. TRBV21-1 is a pseudogene locus. The CDR3 DNA reads as TGTGCCAGCAGCAAAGGAAAAAGCGACAGGGAGGACGACGAGCAGTACTTC. This sequence encodes CASSKGKSDREDDEQYF.